The T cell receptor (beta chain) under discussion was sequenced for a study of T cell responses to AZD1222 COVID-19 vaccine. Study context: Second-dose intervals near 4 or 12 weeks were combined.

Study outcomes and limitations: Only a handful of AZD1222 recipients were seropositive at baseline.

As for this clone: Its specificity is not known.

Germline V gene sequence: CDR1 SGHKS, CDR2 YYEKEE (reference sequence). The CDR3 covers 13 residues. V was shortened by 0 bases and J by 10 bases, with 13 bases between the two germline ends. Repertoires were generated with immunoSEQ multiplex PCR, while TCRdb's copy carries only in-frame clones and drops some. This table holds roughly 100,000 clones, 88% found once. The sequence was obtained from an adult in good health. The V gene is TRBV5-5, the J gene TRBJ1-2; TRBD1 is a possible D gene (5 bases). Material: peripheral blood, obtained on day 0 of AZD1222 vaccination. CDR3 residues: CASSLGTLQDYTF. CDR3 in DNA: TGTGCCAGCAGCTTGGGGACACTTCAGGACTACACCTTC.